Below, one T cell receptor (beta chain) is given with its context. Antigen unknown. The CDR3 spans 15 residues. With V trimmed by 6 bases and J by 6 bases, 11 bases remained unmatched. CDR1 is SGHTA, CDR2 FQGNSA, per germline. The data derive from a study of chemoradiotherapy in HPV16-positive cancers. Study-level findings and limits: Non-HPV-specific T cells did not expand in tumors during treatment, whereas candidate HPV-specific clones and E7-related motifs did.

The method was immunoSEQ multiplex PCR; TCRdb's version includes in-frame clones alone and lacks a portion of them. The data contain approximately 8,000 clones, about four fifths of them singletons. Over chemoradiotherapy, repertoires were sampled more than once. Sequencing was performed on blood, taken from a patient who underwent chemoradiotherapy. The TCR was taken from a human donor with HPV-associated anogenital cancer. The chain employs TRBV7-2 and TRBJ1-5, with TRBD1 matching over 7 bases. CDR3 region: CASSSRQGGRQPQHF. The CDR3 DNA follows: TGTGCCAGCAGTTCTAGACAGGGAGGACGTCAGCCCCAGCATTTT.